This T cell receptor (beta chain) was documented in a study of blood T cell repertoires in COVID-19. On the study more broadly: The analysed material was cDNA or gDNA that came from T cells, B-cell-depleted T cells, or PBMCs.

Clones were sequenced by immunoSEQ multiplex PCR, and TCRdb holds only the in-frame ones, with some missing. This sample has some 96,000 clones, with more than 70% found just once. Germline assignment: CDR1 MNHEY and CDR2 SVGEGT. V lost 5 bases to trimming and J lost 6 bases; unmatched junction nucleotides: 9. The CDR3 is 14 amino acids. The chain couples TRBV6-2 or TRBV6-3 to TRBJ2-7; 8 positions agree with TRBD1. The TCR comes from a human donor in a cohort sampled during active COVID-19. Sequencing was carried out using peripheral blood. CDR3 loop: CASSKRQGWTEQYF. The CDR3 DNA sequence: TGTGCCAGCAGTAAACGACAGGGGTGGACCGAGCAGTACTTC.